The T cell receptor (beta chain) described here comes from a study of cytomegalovirus exposure and HLA in healthy donors (dated by TCRdb to 2016 to 2017). In terms of the full investigation: According to a later analysis, one platform produced both the roughly 120 validation repertoires and the 700 or so repertoires of the first cohort. High-throughput TCR immunosequencing, statistical association of individual TCRs with disease status, and machine learning were combined to predict cytomegalovirus infection status. A separate validation cohort of roughly 130 different subjects was used in addition to the approximately 610-subject first cohort. The study aimed to test whether signatures of past pathogen exposure could be identified by cataloging public T cell receptors.

The CDR3, from cysteine to phenylalanine, totals 19 residues. CDR3 DNA is the only sequence kept; it has 57 bases, read in frame from the first base. The germline V gene (reference sequence) provides CDR1 LNHDA and CDR2 SQIVND. From V the trimming removes 3 bases and from J it removes 0 bases, while the gene matches leave 14 bases of the junction unaccounted for. The donors belonged to the validation cohort of roughly 120 subjects, which was separate from the approximately 700-subject first cohort. The protocol used for the library was the immunoSEQ multiplex PCR assay. Per the authors' processing: A statistical classification framework was built for diagnosing cytomegalovirus status from the catalog of TCR beta chain sequences. TCRdb's version of the immuneACCESS table is confined to in-frame rearrangements and falls short of the full clone set. An unresolved V gene accounts for under half of the shortfall where checked; the remainder is of unknown origin. V, J and clone size reflect that table, while D and trimming were determined from the DNA. The sample table shows 80,000 to 100,000 clones, and around nine tenths are seen once. 3% to 4.5% of the sample comes from the top ten.

Summary of the overall study and its limitations: The authors suggested that the approach could potentially be extended to other disease states and immunological phenotypes. The validation cohort had no HLA typing available for a later analysis, so co-occurrence within that cohort was assessed over all 110 or so repertoires. A total of 150 or so TCR beta chains were listed by the study as associated with cytomegalovirus. In both the original and validation cohorts, the classifier was reported to diagnose cytomegalovirus status with high specificity and sensitivity. Most TCR sequences were observed very rarely across donors, whereas some public TCRs were present in many individuals. A few of the identified cytomegalovirus-associated TCR beta chains were confirmed in vitro to be specific for cytomegalovirus antigens. In a later analysis, TCRs clustered in the first cohort were found to also tend to co-occur in the 120 or so validation repertoires, with 90% to 95% of cluster scores above 0.

As for this clone: Which antigen it targets is not known. Base qualities are not at hand, and no much larger clone is one base apart.

The V and J segments used are TRBV19 and TRBJ1-1, with 9 bases matching TRBD1. The sequencing sample was made of PBMCs. The sequence was collected from a woman aged 30 to 39 in good health and CMV-seronegative. The sequence in DNA is TGTGCCAGTAGTATCAGGACAGGGGTAATCAGCCGGATGAACACTGAAGCTTTCTTT. The encoded protein is CASSIRTGVISRMNTEAFF.